This entry lists 8 T cell receptor beta chains sequenced from one sample in a study of identifying expanded T cells in peripheral blood. Libraries were prepared by immunoSEQ multiplex PCR; TCRdb keeps only in-frame clonotypes and omits some of them. The data show fewer than 110,000 clones, approximately 88% seen once. Specimen: blood. These receptors all come from a person aged 18 to 75 in good health.

V usage is TRBV12-5 and J usage is TRBJ1-1; the D is unclear. Germline V gene data show CDR1 as LGHNT and CDR2 as FRNRAP. This CDR3 is built from 13 residues. V lost 3 bases and J lost 4, with 9 bases in between. Written as DNA, the CDR3 is TGTGCTAGTGGTTTTAGCCGGGGCACTGAAGCTTTCTTT. Translated: CASGFSRGTEAFF.

V and J are TRBV6-5 and TRBJ1-2; 7 bases are a match to TRBD1. Germline-derived CDR1 and CDR2 are MNHEY and SVGAGI. V lost 2 bases to trimming and J lost 4 bases; unmatched junction nucleotides: 4. This CDR3 comprises 14 residues. The CDR3 sequence is CASSYTGTVYGYTF. The CDR3 coding sequence is TGTGCCAGCAGTTACACCGGGACAGTCTATGGCTACACCTTC.

For the CDR3, the DNA is TGTGCTAGTGGCTCCGACAGGGGCCCCCGGTGGACCCAGTACTTC. Translated, it gives CASGSDRGPRWTQYF. The chain uses TRBV12-5 and TRBJ2-5; 8 nucleotides agree with TRBD1. Germline lookup yields CDR1 LGHNT and CDR2 FRNRAP. The CDR3 loop spans 15 amino acids. V was pared by 6 bases and J by 7 bases, with 13 bases of the junction left unmatched.

The chain links TRBV9 to TRBJ2-1; 10 bases are a match to TRBD2. The CDR3 is made up of 16 amino acids. Germline V gives CDR1 SGDLS, CDR2 YYNGEE. Trimming took 0 bases from V and 6 from J; bases not matched to a gene: 6. The CDR3 nucleotides read TGTGCCAGCAGCGTAGTGAGTAGCGGGGGGCTCAATGAGCAGTTCTTC. Protein product: CASSVVSSGGLNEQFF.

V is TRBV18 and J is TRBJ2-5, with 7 bases aligning to TRBD2. The trim removed 5 bases at V and 5 bases at J, leaving 5 bases unmatched. Germline lookup yields CDR1 KGHSH and CDR2 LQKENI. This CDR3 is built from 13 residues. Written as DNA, the CDR3 is TGTGCCAGCTCAGTAGCGGGCGCGGAGACCCAGTACTTC. Translated, it gives CASSVAGAETQYF.

The rearrangement links TRBV10-1 to TRBJ2-7; 8 bases map to TRBD2. The CDR3 has 16 amino acids. Germline CDR1 and CDR2: WNHNN and SYGVQD (reference sequence). The V segment lost 0 bases and the J segment 2 bases; nucleotides outside the gene matches: 6. CDR3 coding DNA: TGCGCCAGCAGTGAGTCGGCGGGGGGATCTGCCTACGAGCAGTACTTC. As protein: CASSESAGGSAYEQYF.

This sequence joins TRBV7-2 and TRBJ2-1; 7 bases are a match to TRBD2. CDR1 is SGHTA, CDR2 FQGNSA, per germline. The CDR3 totals 19 residues. Trimming took 2 bases from V and 5 from J; bases not matched to a gene: 18. The DNA for the CDR3 is TGTGCCAGCAGCTTAAAATCCGGTGACTGGGGGGGACTTAACAATGAGCAGTTCTTC. Translation: CASSLKSGDWGGLNNEQFF.

The genes are TRBV6-5 and TRBJ2-7; tentatively, D is TRBD1 or TRBD2 (5 bases each). CDR3 length: 13 residues. Trimming cost V 6 bases and J 12 bases, with 21 bases left between them. CDR1 is MNHEY, CDR2 SVGAGI, per germline. In DNA form, the CDR3 reads TGTGCCAGCAGCTCCGAGGGGTTGGTCGTTGGGTACTTC. Amino acids: CASSSEGLVVGYF.